The rows below give T cell receptor beta chains drawn from one sample of a study of blood T cell repertoires in COVID-19. Sequenced by immunoSEQ multiplex PCR; TCRdb stores in-frame clones only, minus some. This table holds under 200,000 clones, 83% found once. Sequencing was done on a sample of peripheral blood. These receptors all stem from a human donor in a cohort sampled during active COVID-19. CDR3s include the opening cysteine and the closing phenylalanine or tryptophan. D genes are given only for firm matches. A clone size is listed for some rows: how often the clone was seen (once, few, many), or a class if it is expanded.

clone_size | j_call | d_call | v_call | cdr3_nt | cdr3_aa
NA | TRBJ1-5 | NA | TRBV28 | TGTGCCAGCCGGGACACTAGCAATCAGCCCCAGCATTTT | CASRDTSNQPQHF
NA | TRBJ1-4 | TRBD1 | TRBV6-5 | TGTGCCAGCAGTCGGACAGGGGAACAGCTGTTTTTT | CASSRTGEQLFF
NA | TRBJ2-7 | NA | TRBV28 | TGTGCCAGCAGTTTAAGCCTGGGGGGTATGGCCTACGAGCAGTACTTC | CASSLSLGGMAYEQYF
NA | TRBJ1-1 | TRBD1 | TRBV27 | TGTGCCAGCAGTCCGACAGGGCTCCCCAGGACTGAAGCTTTCTTT | CASSPTGLPRTEAFF
NA | TRBJ2-3 | NA | TRBV18 | TGTGCCAGCTCACCAACAGCAGATACGCAGTATTTT | CASSPTADTQYF
NA | TRBJ1-4 | TRBD1 | TRBV2 | TGTGCCAGCAGTGAAGCTCGGACAGGGGCACATGAAAAACTGTTTTTT | CASSEARTGAHEKLFF
NA | TRBJ1-1 | NA | TRBV2 | TGTGCCAGCAGTGAGGCGGACACTGAAGCTTTCTTT | CASSEADTEAFF
NA | TRBJ2-1 | TRBD2 | TRBV6-2/TRBV6-3 | TGTGCCAGCAGTCGCGGGACTAGCGGCCGCGAGCAGTTCTTC | CASSRGTSGREQFF
NA | TRBJ1-3 | NA | TRBV9 | TGTGCCAGCAGCGTAGCAGCAGGGAGAAACACCATATATTTT | CASSVAAGRNTIYF
NA | TRBJ2-7 | NA | TRBV5-8 | TGTGCCAGCAGCTTTGCGCGTTTCATCGACGAGCAGTACTTC | CASSFARFIDEQYF
NA | TRBJ2-3 | TRBD2 | TRBV7-7 | TGTGCTAGCAACCTCAGACTAGCGGGAGGGGGCACAGATACGCAGTATTTT | CASNLRLAGGGTDTQYF
NA | TRBJ2-5 | NA | TRBV7-3 | TGTGCCAGCAGTCGTACAGGGTTAGATTCGGAGACCCAGTACTTC | CASSRTGLDSETQYF
NA | TRBJ2-3 | TRBD2 | TRBV5-4 | TGTGCCAGCAGCTTGGATCTAGCGGGAGGGGATACGCAGTATTTT | CASSLDLAGGDTQYF
NA | TRBJ2-7 | NA | TRBV7-9 | TGTGCCAGCAGCTTCGGGGACTCCGAGCAGTACTTC | CASSFGDSEQYF
once | TRBJ1-1 | NA | TRBV6-2/TRBV6-3 | TGTGCCAGCAGTATGACCAGGGCGACTGAAGCTTTCTTT | CASSMTRATEAFF
once | TRBJ1-2 | NA | TRBV4-3 | TGCGCCAGCAGCCAAGGTCGGGGGGCTCTTTATGGCTACACCTTC | CASSQGRGALYGYTF
NA | TRBJ2-1 | TRBD1 | TRBV24-1 | TGTGCCACCAGTGACTTAGGGGGACAGGCACACAATGAGCAGTTCTTC | CATSDLGGQAHNEQFF
NA | TRBJ2-1 | TRBD2 | TRBV27 | TGTGCCAGCAGTCTCACTAGCGGGGGATACAATGAGCAGTTCTTC | CASSLTSGGYNEQFF
NA | TRBJ2-5 | NA | TRBV5-1 | TGCGCCAGCAGCTTTACCGACTATCCCCAAGAGACCCAGTACTTC | CASSFTDYPQETQYF
NA | TRBJ1-2 | TRBD1 | TRBV7-3 | TGTGCCAGCAGCTTAACCCCACGCTGGTCAGGGAGGGACAGGGGGCTACTTTACTATGGCTACACCTTC | CASSLTPRWSGRDRGLLYYGYTF
NA | TRBJ2-7 | NA | TRBV18 | TGTGCCAGCTCATACGGGACAAGCTCCTACGAGCAGTACTTC | CASSYGTSSYEQYF
NA | TRBJ2-7 | NA | TRBV4-3 | TGCGCCAGCAGCCAAGATGTGGACGGGGGTAACTACGAGCAGTACTTC | CASSQDVDGGNYEQYF
NA | TRBJ1-5 | NA | TRBV24-1 | TGTGCCACCAGTGAGGGGGCAGACTTCAATCAGCCCCAGCATTTT | CATSEGADFNQPQHF
NA | TRBJ2-5 | TRBD2 | TRBV4-3 | TGCGCCAGCAGCCCCAGGACTAGCGGGCCGTACCAAGAGACCCAGTACTTC | CASSPRTSGPYQETQYF
NA | TRBJ2-5 | TRBD2 | TRBV6-4 | TGTGCCAGCAGTGAGACTAGCGGGGCCCAAGAGACCCAGTACTTC | CASSETSGAQETQYF